This TCR beta chain was captured in a study of cytomegalovirus exposure and HLA in healthy donors. This clone has a single count. CDR1 and CDR2 from the germline V gene are KGHSH and LQKENI. With 2 bases removed from V and 2 bases from J, the gap between germline ends came to 8 bases. This CDR3 has 14 amino acids. PCR employed 60 Vbeta and 13 Jbeta primers. Measured with immunoSEQ multiplex PCR; TCRdb has only the in-frame clones, and not every one. The sample has about 150,000 clones, roughly four fifths seen once. The chain has TRBV18 and TRBJ2-3, with D perhaps TRBD1 (5 bases). The clonotype comes from a man between 18 and 29 years old in good health and CMV-seronegative. Sequencing was carried out using PBMCs. CDR3 in DNA: TGTGCCAGCTCACCAGCAGGGTCCACAGATACGCAGTATTTT. Translating gives CASSPAGSTDTQYF.